This TCR beta chain was sequenced for a study of CD8+ T cells in alopecia areata listed by TCRdb under 2018. Regarding the complete study: In both human patients and the C3H/HeJ mouse model, the study applied high-throughput TCRbeta sequencing to look at T cell clonal expansion in alopecia areata. In humans, TCRbeta sequencing was performed on scalp tissue and on sorted CD4+ and CD8+ peripheral blood T cells from healthy controls and from patients with patchy or totalis/universalis alopecia areata. Clonality in the scalp was compared among normal scalp (n=4), patchy alopecia areata scalp (n=8), and alopecia totalis/universalis scalp (n=8). RNA came from the PAXgene miRNA kit for fixed scalp, the miRNeasy kit for PBMCs, and the RNeasy kit for mouse skin. immunoSEQ multiplex PCR using 35 Vbeta forward primers and 13 Jbeta reverse primers was used to amplify TCRbeta CDR3 regions. The full study reports these points: Unlike mouse skin, where gammadelta T cells dominate, normal human skin contains resident alphabeta T cells that get sequenced too, which complicates analysis of the scalp TCR repertoire. Shared TCR sequences between patients were less evident than in mice, which may be partly attributable to HLA diversity in the patient population. Lesional scalp, especially in alopecia totalis/universalis, showed higher clonality and more expanded CD8+ clones than normal scalp, suggesting antigenic drive.

This clone was seen a few times. The antigen this receptor binds is unknown. Base qualities are not at hand, and no much larger clone is one base apart. CDR3 length: 14 amino acids, cysteine to phenylalanine. Only the CDR3 part of the read is kept: 42 bases, read in frame from the first base. The V and J ends are trimmed by 1 base and 4 bases, leaving 12 bases between them. Per the germline V gene, SQVTM is the CDR1 and ANQGSEA is the CDR2. Library construction relied on the immunoSEQ multiplex PCR assay. To provide template for TCR sequencing, every sample had RNA extracted and reverse transcribed into cDNA. First-strand cDNA was synthesized with SuperScript III using a 2:1 mix of oligo-dT and random hexamers. A synthetic immune receptor repertoire was used to gauge amplification bias, and whatever bias remained was removed computationally. The study's own analysis went as follows. Raw reads were preprocessed to remove errors, and CDR3 was defined by IMGT conventions from the conserved cysteine to phenylalanine. Clonality was computed by normalizing Shannon entropy by log2 of the number of productive unique TCRs and subtracting the result from 1. CD4 or CD8 identity of scalp clones was inferred by cross-referencing scalp TCRbeta sequences with sorted blood CD4 and CD8 repertoires. TCRdb took over this immuneACCESS table, retaining in-frame rearrangements with V and J assigned. Such tables are incomplete; in checked studies, under half of the missing clones stem from an unresolved V gene, and the remainder is unexplained. That table is the source of V, J and clone size, and D and trimming were worked out from the DNA. Across this sample there are around 82,000 clones, with roughly 51% seen only once. The ten largest clones add up to approximately 5.7% of the sample.

Peripheral blood and lesional scalp punch biopsies were obtained from patients with alopecia areata. After PBMCs were isolated by density centrifugation and stained for CD3, CD4 and CD8, a FACSAria was used to sort CD4+ and CD8+ T cells. The untreated alopecia areata patients were recruited through a multicenter biomarker study. In a handful of patients from the biomarker study, the blood CD8+ T cells went through an additional sort into NKG2D-low and NKG2D-high fractions. The source material was NKG2D-high CD8+ T cells sorted from blood. The sample's cell subset or site label is to be understood as: sorted CD8+ NKG2D-high blood T cells. The sequence joins TRBV29-1 to TRBJ2-3; the D call could be TRBD1 or TRBD2, with each sharing 6 bases. The clonotype was recovered from a human donor with alopecia areata. The DNA is as follows: TGCAGCGTTGAAGGGGGGGCCCTATCAGATACGCAGTATTTT. Its translation is CSVEGGALSDTQYF.